The 14 T cell receptor beta chains listed next were all sequenced from one sample in a study of shared T cell receptors in the human thymus. Libraries were prepared by immunoSEQ multiplex PCR; TCRdb keeps only in-frame clonotypes and omits some of them. The sample consists of approximately 660,000 clones, approximately 88% of them appearing once. The sample was also linked to a second study, of human thymus T cells.

Sequenced input: thymocytes. All receptors derive from a boy in the first two years of life with a congenital heart defect.

V and J are TRBV13 and TRBJ2-3, with D possibly TRBD2 on 6 matching bases. The germline V and J ends were trimmed by 4 bases and 0 bases, with 8 bases remaining between them. This CDR3 spans 14 amino acids. Germline loops: CDR1 PRHDT, CDR2 FYEKMQ (reference sequence). The CDR3 is CASSYGGSTDTQYF. In DNA form, the CDR3 reads TGTGCCAGCAGCTATGGGGGGAGCACAGATACGCAGTATTTT.

This chain uses TRBV19 with TRBJ1-5, with D perhaps TRBD1 (5 bases). The CDR3 is made up of 13 amino acids. Germline V gene lookup returns CDR1 LNHDA and CDR2 SQIVND (reference sequence). V was clipped by 5 bases and J by 1 base, with 6 bases between them. CDR3 bases: TGTGCCAGTAGTGCAGGGAGCAATCAGCCCCAGCATTTT. Its protein product is CASSAGSNQPQHF. Full variable domain (outside the CDR3, taken from reference TRBV19 and TRBJ1-5): DGGITQSPKYLFRKEGQNVTLSCEQNLNHDAMYWYRQDPGQGLRLIYYSQIVNDFQKGDIAEGYSVSREKKESFPLTVTSAQKNPTAFYLCASSAGSNQPQHFGDGTRLSIL.

The chain is built from TRBV11-3 and TRBJ2-3, with D tentatively TRBD2 (8 bases). There are 15 residues in the CDR3. Per the germline V gene, CDR1 is SGHNT and CDR2 is YENEEA. Trimming shortened V by 1 base and J by 4 bases, and 12 bases separated the two germline ends. CDR3 sequence: CASSLGGGTADTQYF. The CDR3 DNA follows: TGTGCCAGCAGCTTAGGCGGGGGGACAGCAGATACGCAGTATTTT.

The chain has TRBV7-2 and TRBJ1-1; 7 bases align to TRBD1. J gave up 0 bases and V 1 base, and 2 bases lay outside the gene matches. The germline V gene has CDR1 SGHTA and CDR2 FQGNSA. This CDR3 contains 15 residues. The CDR3 here is CASSLGGQMNTEAFF. For the CDR3, the DNA is TGTGCCAGCAGCTTAGGGGGACAGATGAACACTGAAGCTTTCTTT.

The chain has TRBV7-3 and TRBJ2-3; maybe TRBD1 (5 bases). Trimming left V 5 bases short and J 1 base short, with 13 bases between. The CDR3 sequence is 15 residues long. Germline V gene lookup returns CDR1 SGHTA and CDR2 FQGTGA. The CDR3 region has the DNA TGTGCCAGCAGCATGGGGCCGGAGCGCACAGATACGCAGTATTTT. Protein: CASSMGPERTDTQYF.

This chain joins TRBV6-5 and TRBJ2-5; TRBD2 matches at 7 bases. Germline CDR1 and CDR2: MNHEY and SVGAGI. J gave up 7 bases and V 2 bases, and 4 bases lay outside the gene matches. The CDR3 loop spans 13 amino acids. The CDR3 sequence: CASSYQPGGTQYF. CDR3 DNA: TGTGCCAGCAGTTACCAACCGGGGGGGACCCAGTACTTC.

The rearrangement joins TRBV5-1 to TRBJ1-1; 9 bases are a match to TRBD1. Per the germline V gene, CDR1 is SGHRS and CDR2 is YFSETQ. The CDR3 spans 16 residues. The trim removed 0 bases at V and 4 bases at J, leaving 7 bases unmatched. The CDR3: CASSLAGTGLPTEAFF. In DNA form, the CDR3 reads TGCGCCAGCAGCTTGGCCGGGACAGGGCTTCCCACTGAAGCTTTCTTT.

The chain carries TRBV5-6 and TRBJ2-3, with 10 bases matching TRBD2. The V gene's germline CDR1 is SGHDT and CDR2 YYEEEE. Unmatched junction bases numbered 8, after V lost 4 bases and J lost 0 bases. This CDR3 contains 17 residues. CDR3 coding DNA: TGTGCCAGCAGCCGATGCGAGCGGGAGGGGAGCACAGATACGCAGTATTTT. Protein: CASSRCEREGSTDTQYF. Combining the CDR3 with reference TRBV5-6 and TRBJ2-3 gives the whole variable domain DAGVTQSPTHLIKTRGQQVTLRCSPKSGHDTVSWYQQALGQGPQFIFQYYEEEERQRGNFPDRFSGHQFPNYSSELNVNALLLGDSALYLCASSRCEREGSTDTQYFGPGTRLTVL.

The J gene is TRBJ2-7, the V gene TRBV27, with 7 bases lining up with TRBD2. Trimming removed 6 bases from V and 6 bases from J; junction bases left unmatched: 14. The CDR3 contains 15 residues. Germline lookup yields CDR1 MNHEY and CDR2 SMNVEV (reference sequence). CDR3 nucleotide sequence: TGTGCCAGCAGAGACCTCCGGGACTATGGGGGCGAGCAGTACTTC. This codes for CASRDLRDYGGEQYF.

The J gene is TRBJ2-3, the V gene TRBV5-5; TRBD2 agrees at 9 bases. V was pared by 0 bases and J by 9 bases, with 11 bases of the junction left unmatched. Per germline, CDR1 SGHKS and CDR2 YYEKEE (reference sequence). The CDR3 is 16 amino acids. As DNA, the CDR3 is TGTGCCAGCAGCTTGGGGCGGGAGGGCCCCATTGGGACGCAGTATTTT. Amino acids: CASSLGREGPIGTQYF.

DNA of the CDR3: TGCGCCAGCAGCCAAGCGGCCCTAGCGGGCCACCCTGGGTATGGGCACTACGAGCAGTACTTC. Amino acid sequence: CASSQAALAGHPGYGHYEQYF. This sequence joins TRBV4-3 and TRBJ2-7, with 8 bases fitting TRBD2. The V and J ends lost 1 base and 3 bases, in that order; junction bases with no gene match: 23. Germline values: CDR1 LGHNA, CDR2 YSLEER. The CDR3 covers 21 residues.

V and J are TRBV15 and TRBJ2-1, with TRBD2 identical over 15 bases. V lost 2 bases, J lost 10 bases, and 3 bases stayed unmatched. Looked up from germline, CDR1 is LNHNV and CDR2 is YYDKDF (reference sequence). The length of the CDR3 is 15 residues. CDR3 nucleotides: TGTGCCACCAGCAGACGGACTAGCGGGAGGGACGAGCAGTTCTTC. Translated, it gives CATSRRTSGRDEQFF.

J is TRBJ2-3 and V is TRBV5-1; maybe TRBD1 (6 bases). This CDR3 region has 17 residues. V lost 4 bases to trimming and J lost 2 bases, with 20 bases between them. The germline gives CDR1 SGHRS, CDR2 YFSETQ. The CDR3 protein is CASSPLTGSSLTDTQYF. CDR3 coding DNA: TGCGCCAGCAGCCCCCTCACAGGGAGCTCCCTCACAGATACGCAGTATTTT.

The chain couples TRBV9 to TRBJ2-1; weak D call: TRBD2 (6 bases). V was clipped by 2 bases and J by 10 bases, with 22 bases between them. CDR3 length equals 16 residues. CDR1 and CDR2 (germline): SGDLS, YYNGEE. This CDR3 is CASSVRDSVGNREQFF. The CDR3 nucleotides are TGTGCCAGCAGCGTCCGGGACTCCGTCGGCAACCGGGAGCAGTTCTTC.